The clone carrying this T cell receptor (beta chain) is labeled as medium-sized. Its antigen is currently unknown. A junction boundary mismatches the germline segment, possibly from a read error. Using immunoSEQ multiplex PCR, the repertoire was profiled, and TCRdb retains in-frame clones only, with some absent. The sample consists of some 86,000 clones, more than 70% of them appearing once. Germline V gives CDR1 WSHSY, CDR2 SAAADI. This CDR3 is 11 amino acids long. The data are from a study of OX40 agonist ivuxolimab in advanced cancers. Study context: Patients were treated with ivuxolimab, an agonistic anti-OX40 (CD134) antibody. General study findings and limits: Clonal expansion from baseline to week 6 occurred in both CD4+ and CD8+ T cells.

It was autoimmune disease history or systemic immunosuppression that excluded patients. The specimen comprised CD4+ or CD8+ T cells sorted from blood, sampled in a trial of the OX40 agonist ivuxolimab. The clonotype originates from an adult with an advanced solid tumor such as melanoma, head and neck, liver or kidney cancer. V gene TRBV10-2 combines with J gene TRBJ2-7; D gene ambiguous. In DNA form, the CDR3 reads TGCGCCAGCAGTAAGTCCGGCGAGCAGTACTTC. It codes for CASSKSGEQYF.